The 22 T cell receptor beta chains below all came from one sample that was sequenced in a study of blood T cell repertoires in COVID-19. The table came from immunoSEQ multiplex PCR; TCRdb's copy has only in-frame clones and leaves some out. The sample lists about 42,000 clones, roughly four fifths seen once, with 25% to 35% in the top ten. Sequenced material: peripheral blood. Source of these receptors: a woman between 65 and 79 years old with acute or convalescent COVID-19.

The V gene is TRBV7-2, the J gene TRBJ2-7; TRBD2 matches 13 bases. CDR3 length equals 17 residues. J lost 5 bases, V lost 6 bases, and 13 bases had no gene match. The germline V gene has CDR1 SGHTA and CDR2 FQGNSA. CDR3 amino acids: CASRLAPLAGGPNEQYF. The CDR3 nucleotides are TGTGCCAGCAGACTAGCGCCACTAGCGGGGGGGCCCAACGAGCAGTACTTC. Together with reference TRBV7-2 and TRBJ2-7, the CDR3 gives the full variable domain: GAGVSQSPSNKVTEKGKDVELRCDPISGHTALYWYRQSLGQGLEFLIYFQGNSAPDKSGLPSDRFSAERTGGSVSTLTIQRTQQEDSAVYLCASRLAPLAGGPNEQYFGPGTRLTVT.

The chain uses TRBV27 and TRBJ2-1; D is possibly TRBD1 (6 bases). The CDR3 is 14 residues long. The V end lost 5 bases, the J end lost 5 bases, and 13 bases lay between the germline ends. Germline CDR1 and CDR2: MNHEY and SMNVEV (reference sequence). The CDR3 spells CASSTKGHNNEQFF. CDR3 DNA: TGTGCCAGCAGTACCAAGGGACACAACAATGAGCAGTTCTTC.

V gene TRBV2 combines with J gene TRBJ2-5; the match to TRBD2 covers 10 bases. Germline assignment: CDR1 SNHLY and CDR2 FYNNEI. Trimming took 4 bases from V and 2 from J; bases not matched to a gene: 4. The CDR3 is 15 residues long. The CDR3 DNA reads as TGTGCCAGCAGTGTAGGTAGCGGGGGGCAAGAGACCCAGTACTTC. Translating gives CASSVGSGGQETQYF.

The gene calls are TRBV4-2 and TRBJ2-7; TRBD1 agrees at 8 bases. Trimming removed 2 bases from V and 2 bases from J; junction bases left unmatched: 5. This CDR3 has 15 amino acids. CDR1 is LGHNA, CDR2 YNFKEQ, per germline. The CDR3 DNA follows: TGTGCCAGCAGCCAAACAGGGGGGAATACCTACGAGCAGTACTTC. It codes for CASSQTGGNTYEQYF.

V usage is TRBV10-2 and J usage is TRBJ1-3, with a possible D match to TRBD1 (5 bases). CDR3 size: 13 residues. CDR1 is WSHSY and CDR2 is SAAADI in the germline V gene. Trimming removed 3 bases from V and 4 bases from J, with 7 bases in between. The CDR3 DNA reads as TGCGCCAGCAGTGAACCAGGGGGAAACACCATATATTTT. Encoded protein: CASSEPGGNTIYF.

The chain uses TRBV4-1 and TRBJ2-7; 8 nucleotides line up with TRBD2. Germline CDR1 and CDR2: MGHRA and YSYEKL. CDR3 length: 15 residues. V was clipped by 6 bases and J by 2 bases; unmatched bases: 9. CDR3 coding DNA: TGCGCCAGCAGTCCCGCGGGAGGACGGACCTACGAGCAGTACTTC. As protein: CASSPAGGRTYEQYF.

The chain couples TRBV29-1 to TRBJ2-5; 7 bases line up with TRBD1. CDR3 length equals 14 residues. Unmatched junction bases numbered 6, after V lost 0 bases and J lost 5 bases. CDR1 and CDR2 (germline): SQVTM, ANQGSEA. The CDR3 sequence is CSVEDPTGIETQYF. In nucleotides, the CDR3 is TGCAGCGTTGAAGATCCGACAGGGATCGAGACCCAGTACTTC.

The V and J genes are TRBV20-1 and TRBJ1-4, with no clear D. Germline values: CDR1 DFQATT, CDR2 SNEGSKA (reference sequence). Trimming took 3 bases from V and 8 from J, leaving 4 bases between them. The CDR3 length is 10 residues. In DNA, the CDR3 is TGCAGTGCTAGTCGGGAAAAACTGTTTTTT. Translation: CSASREKLFF.

The V and J genes are TRBV27 and TRBJ2-7; 9 nucleotides line up with TRBD2. CDR1 is MNHEY and CDR2 is SMNVEV in the germline V gene (reference sequence). This CDR3 spans 18 amino acids. V lost 2 bases and J lost 5; bases outside the gene matches: 16. CDR3 sequence reads: CASSLGGKLAGAINEQYF. DNA of the CDR3: TGTGCCAGCAGTTTAGGGGGAAAATTAGCGGGAGCAATCAACGAGCAGTACTTC.

The V and J genes are TRBV5-1 and TRBJ1-4; D remains ambiguous. V lost 0 bases, J lost 6 bases, and 12 bases lay in between. This CDR3 has 15 amino acids. From germline, CDR1 is SGHRS and CDR2 YFSETQ. CDR3 sequence (DNA): TGCGCCAGCAGCTTGGGCGGGCAGGCTTATGAAAAACTGTTTTTT. It translates to CASSLGGQAYEKLFF.

This clone was seen a few times. The rearrangement uses TRBV30 and TRBJ1-3; TRBD1 aligns across 9 bases. Germline V gene sequence: CDR1 GTSNPN, CDR2 SVGIG (reference sequence). V shed 3 bases and J 3 bases; nucleotides not matched to a gene: 6. The length of the CDR3 is 15 residues. The CDR3 sequence: CAWRTDRGLGNTIYF. The CDR3 nucleotides are TGTGCCTGGAGAACGGACAGGGGACTTGGAAACACCATATATTTT.

The V call is TRBV27, the J call TRBJ1-2, with a possible D match to TRBD1 (6 bases). Germline V gene sequence: CDR1 MNHEY, CDR2 SMNVEV (reference sequence). The CDR3 runs to 13 residues. Trimming left V 5 bases short and J 7 bases short, with 14 bases between. This chain's CDR3 is CASSLLQGFGYTF. In DNA, the CDR3 is TGTGCCAGCAGTCTCCTACAGGGCTTTGGCTACACCTTC.

The chain is built from TRBV7-6 and TRBJ2-2; 8 bases agree with TRBD1. Germline loops: CDR1 SGHVS, CDR2 FNYEAQ. This CDR3 is built from 16 residues. The J segment lost 1 base and the V segment lost 5 bases, leaving 6 bases of the junction unmatched. CDR3 nucleotide sequence: TGTGCCAGCAGCGGAACAGGGGGGAAGAACACCGGGGAGCTGTTTTTT. This gives the protein CASSGTGGKNTGELFF.

The genes are TRBV5-6 and TRBJ2-1; D is perhaps TRBD1 (6 bases). V was cut by 4 bases and J by 7 bases, with 15 bases left in between. This CDR3 is built from 14 residues. Germline values: CDR1 SGHDT, CDR2 YYEEEE. The DNA for the CDR3 is TGTGCCAGCAGCCGGTTTGGACAGAGGAATGAGCAGTTCTTC. Translating it yields CASSRFGQRNEQFF.

V gene TRBV5-6 combines with J gene TRBJ2-1; the D gene is possibly TRBD2 (5 bases). This CDR3 is built from 17 residues. The V end lost 4 bases, the J end lost 2 bases, and 19 bases lay between the germline ends. CDR1 SGHDT and CDR2 YYEEEE come from the germline V gene. The CDR3 region is CASSPQSASGPYNEQFF. CDR3 DNA sequence: TGTGCCAGCAGCCCCCAGAGCGCGAGCGGACCCTACAATGAGCAGTTCTTC.

The rearrangement links TRBV6-2 or TRBV6-3 to TRBJ2-2; TRBD1 is a possible D gene (5 bases). This CDR3 region has 14 residues. The germline gives CDR1 MNHEY, CDR2 SVGEGT. Trimming removed 5 bases from V and 2 bases from J, with 9 bases in between. In nucleotides, the CDR3 is TGTGCCAGCAGTCTGACAGCTAACACCGGGGAGCTGTTTTTT. This translates into CASSLTANTGELFF.

The CDR3 sequence: CSVERARDTEAFF. For the CDR3, the DNA is TGCAGCGTTGAAAGAGCGCGGGACACTGAAGCTTTCTTT. The gene calls are TRBV29-1 and TRBJ1-1; no firm D call. Germline CDR1 is SQVTM and CDR2 is ANQGSEA. Deletions cut 2 bases from V and 3 bases from J, with 10 bases between. CDR3 length: 13 residues.

This chain connects TRBV19 to TRBJ1-1; TRBD1 matches at 9 bases. The V and J ends lost 3 bases and 1 base, in that order; junction bases with no gene match: 12. CDR1 and CDR2 from the germline V gene are LNHDA and SQIVND (reference sequence). The length of the CDR3 is 18 residues. The CDR3 is CASSISGTGKRGNTEAFF. The DNA of the CDR3 is TGTGCCAGTAGTATTTCCGGGACAGGGAAGAGAGGGAACACTGAAGCTTTCTTT.

This chain links TRBV6-1 with TRBJ1-1; TRBD1 might be the D (5 bases). Per the germline V gene, CDR1 is MNHNS and CDR2 is SASEGT. CDR3 length equals 15 residues. Trimming took 2 bases from V and 1 from J, leaving 11 bases between them. The CDR3 coding sequence is TGTGCCAGCAGTGAACTCAGGGCCCCGAACACTGAAGCTTTCTTT. Translating it yields CASSELRAPNTEAFF.

The rearrangement links TRBV3-1 (or the pseudogene TRBV3-2) to TRBJ1-2; D may be TRBD1 (5 bases). Trimming took 5 bases from V and 7 from J, leaving 23 bases between them. Germline CDR1 LGHDT, CDR2 YNNKEL (reference sequence). This CDR3 has 16 amino acids. Here the CDR3 reads CASSEGRRDTSVGYTF. The CDR3 region has the DNA TGTGCCAGCAGCGAGGGACGGCGGGATACGTCGGTTGGCTACACCTTC.

The gene calls are TRBV21-1 and TRBJ2-4; the table's D call, TRBD2, was not checked against the DNA. TRBV21-1 is a pseudogene segment. The CDR3 spans 17 residues. CDR3 loop: CASSTDRQLAGITRQYF. CDR3 DNA sequence: TGTGCCAGCAGCACCGATCGCCAACTAGCGGGGATAACTCGACAGTACTTC.

The V gene is TRBV12-3 or TRBV12-4, the J gene TRBJ1-2; D is perhaps TRBD1 (5 bases). The length of the CDR3 is 13 residues. Trimming took 8 bases from V and 6 from J, leaving 16 bases between them. CDR3: CASGSRDRDGYTF. For the CDR3, the DNA is TGTGCCAGCGGAAGCAGGGATCGGGATGGCTACACCTTC.